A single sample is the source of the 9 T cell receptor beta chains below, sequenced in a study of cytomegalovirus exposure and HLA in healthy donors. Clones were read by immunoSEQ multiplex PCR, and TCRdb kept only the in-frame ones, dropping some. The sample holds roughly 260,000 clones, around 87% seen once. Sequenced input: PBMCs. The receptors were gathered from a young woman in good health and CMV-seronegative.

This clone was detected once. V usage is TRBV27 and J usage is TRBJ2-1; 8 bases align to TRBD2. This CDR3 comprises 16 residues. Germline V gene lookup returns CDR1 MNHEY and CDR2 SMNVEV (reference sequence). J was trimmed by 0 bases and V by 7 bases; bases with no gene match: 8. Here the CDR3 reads CASTPGGADSYNEQFF. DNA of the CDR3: TGTGCCAGCACCCCGGGAGGGGCCGACTCCTACAATGAGCAGTTCTTC.

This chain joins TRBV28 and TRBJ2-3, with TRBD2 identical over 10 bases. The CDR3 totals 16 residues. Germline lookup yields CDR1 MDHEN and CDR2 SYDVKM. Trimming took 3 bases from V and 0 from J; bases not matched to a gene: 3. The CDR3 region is CASSFPSGGSTDTQYF. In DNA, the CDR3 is TGTGCCAGCAGTTTTCCTAGCGGGGGTAGCACAGATACGCAGTATTTT. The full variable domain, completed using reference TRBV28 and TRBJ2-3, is DVKVTQSSRYLVKRTGEKVFLECVQDMDHENMFWYRQDPGLGLRLIYFSYDVKMKEKGDIPEGYSVSREKKERFSLILESASTNQTSMYLCASSFPSGGSTDTQYFGPGTRLTVL.

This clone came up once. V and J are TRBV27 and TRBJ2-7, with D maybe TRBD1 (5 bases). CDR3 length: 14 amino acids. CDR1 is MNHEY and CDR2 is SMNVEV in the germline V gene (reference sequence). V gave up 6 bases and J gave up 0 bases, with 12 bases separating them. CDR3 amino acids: CASSSRQSSYEQYV. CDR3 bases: TGTGCCAGCAGCTCTAGACAGAGCTCCTACGAGCAGTACGTC.

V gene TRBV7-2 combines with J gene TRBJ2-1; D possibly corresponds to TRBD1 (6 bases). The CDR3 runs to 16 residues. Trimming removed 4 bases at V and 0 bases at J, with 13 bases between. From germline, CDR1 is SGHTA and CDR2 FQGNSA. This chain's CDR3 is CASSSWTESSYNEQFF. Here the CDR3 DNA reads TGTGCCAGCAGCTCCTGGACAGAAAGCTCCTACAATGAGCAGTTCTTC.

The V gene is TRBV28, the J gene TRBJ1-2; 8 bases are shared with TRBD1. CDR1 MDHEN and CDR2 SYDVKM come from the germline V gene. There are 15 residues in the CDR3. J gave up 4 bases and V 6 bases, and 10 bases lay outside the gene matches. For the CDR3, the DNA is TGTGCCAGCAGCCTGCGGTCCGGGACAGGCTATGGCTACACCTTC. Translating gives CASSLRSGTGYGYTF.

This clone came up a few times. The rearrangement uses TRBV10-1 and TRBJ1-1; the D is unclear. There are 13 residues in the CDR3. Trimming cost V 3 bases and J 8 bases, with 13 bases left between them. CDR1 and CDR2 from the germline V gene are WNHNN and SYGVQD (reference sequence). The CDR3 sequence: CASSDQIISEAFF. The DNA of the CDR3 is TGCGCCAGCAGTGATCAGATCATTTCGGAAGCTTTCTTT.

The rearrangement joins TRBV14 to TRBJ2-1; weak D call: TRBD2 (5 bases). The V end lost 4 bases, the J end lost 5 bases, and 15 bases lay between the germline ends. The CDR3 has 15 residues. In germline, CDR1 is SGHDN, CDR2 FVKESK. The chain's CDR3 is CASSPYRGLHNEQFF. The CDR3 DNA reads TGTGCCAGCAGCCCCTACCGGGGATTACACAATGAGCAGTTCTTC.

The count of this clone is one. CDR3 in amino acids: CASSPLGTSVNTGELFF. The CDR3 DNA sequence: TGTGCCAGCAGTCCGCTGGGGACTAGCGTGAACACCGGGGAGCTGTTTTTT. The chain uses TRBV27 and TRBJ2-2; 10 bases match TRBD2. The germline CDR1 and CDR2 sequences are MNHEY and SMNVEV (reference sequence). Trimming cost V 5 bases and J 1 base; bases outside gene matches: 7. CDR3 length equals 17 residues.

CDR3 sequence reads: CASSVNRADEQFF. CDR3 nucleotide sequence: TGTGCCAGCAGCGTAAACAGGGCGGATGAGCAGTTCTTC. This rearrangement joins TRBV7-2 to TRBJ2-1, with D possibly TRBD1 on 6 matching bases. Trimming removed 5 bases from V and 8 bases from J, with 13 bases in between. There are 13 residues in the CDR3. The germline CDR1 and CDR2 sequences are SGHTA and FQGNSA.